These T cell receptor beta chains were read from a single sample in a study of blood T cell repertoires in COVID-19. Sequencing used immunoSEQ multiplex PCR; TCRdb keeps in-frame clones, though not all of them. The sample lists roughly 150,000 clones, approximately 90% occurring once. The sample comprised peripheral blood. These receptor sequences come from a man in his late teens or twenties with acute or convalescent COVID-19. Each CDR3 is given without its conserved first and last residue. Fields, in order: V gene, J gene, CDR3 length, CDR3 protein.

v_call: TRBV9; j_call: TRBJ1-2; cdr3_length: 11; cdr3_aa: ASSVQHRDGYT
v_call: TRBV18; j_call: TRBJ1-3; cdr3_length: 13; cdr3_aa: ASSPVWTGGNTIY
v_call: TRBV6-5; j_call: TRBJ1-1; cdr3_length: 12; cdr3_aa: ASRRGQGRTEAF
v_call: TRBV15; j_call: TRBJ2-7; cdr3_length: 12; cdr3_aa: ATSRVRGQNEQY
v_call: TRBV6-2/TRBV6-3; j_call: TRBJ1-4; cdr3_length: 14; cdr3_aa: ASSYGGRPHSKELF
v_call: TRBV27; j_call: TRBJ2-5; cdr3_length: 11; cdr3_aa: ASSLRRGETQY
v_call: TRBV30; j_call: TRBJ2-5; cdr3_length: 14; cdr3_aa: AWSSGRFGPRETQY
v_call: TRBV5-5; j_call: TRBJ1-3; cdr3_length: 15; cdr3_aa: ASSFGHAAQGGNTIY
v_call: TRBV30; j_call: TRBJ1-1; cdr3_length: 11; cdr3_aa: AWSERGYTEAF
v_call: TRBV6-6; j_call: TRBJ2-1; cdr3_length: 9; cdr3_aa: ASKLSHEQF
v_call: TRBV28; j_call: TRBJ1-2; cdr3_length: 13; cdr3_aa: ASSSTGDSNYGYT
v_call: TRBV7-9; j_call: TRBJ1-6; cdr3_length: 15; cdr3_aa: ASSQKPGQGSNSPLH
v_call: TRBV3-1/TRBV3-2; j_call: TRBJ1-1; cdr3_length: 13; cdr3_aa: ASSQDHRGGTEAF
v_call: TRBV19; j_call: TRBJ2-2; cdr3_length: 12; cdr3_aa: ASSIAQGTGELF
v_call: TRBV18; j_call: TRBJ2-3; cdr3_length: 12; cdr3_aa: ASSPKTGTDTQY
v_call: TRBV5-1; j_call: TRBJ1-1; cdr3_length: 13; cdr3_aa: ASSFGSGGDTEAF
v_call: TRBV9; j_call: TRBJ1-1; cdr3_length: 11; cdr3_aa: ASSAYINTEAF
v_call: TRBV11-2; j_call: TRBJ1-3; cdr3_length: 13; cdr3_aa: ASSHDFPSGNTIY